Following are 21 T cell receptor beta chains from one sample sequenced in a study of regulatory T cells in long-lasting Graves disease (dated by TCRdb to the early 2020s). Library generation was performed with multiplex PCR. Data came from an Illumina HiSeq 4000. iRepertoire HTBI primers and Arm-PCR amplification of CDR3 regions were used to construct TCR beta libraries. The public sequencing data were trimmed at Q25 with fastp and processed into clonotypes with MiXCR by TCRdb, which kept only in-frame beta chains. Duplicate CDR3 protein sequences are folded into a single record with the most common DNA and genes. The sample has hundreds of thousands of distinct CDR3 sequences on record, more than 10% of them singletons. The biggest ten clones account for roughly 9.3% of the sample. The label giving this sample's time point can be read as: newly diagnosed GD, antithyroid drugs for less than 3 months. For both TCR sequencing and RNA sequencing, RNA was extracted from PBMCs using TRIzol.

These data were also reused for a study on T cells in Graves' hyperthyroidism and ophthalmopathy.

The starting material was peripheral blood mononuclear cells (PBMCs), obtained at new diagnosis, from a patient treated with antithyroid drugs. These receptors originate from a woman aged 25 to 45 with Graves disease. Donor details come from another sample of the same person, matched by shared clones.

In this sample, this clonotype turned up many times. J is TRBJ2-4 and V is TRBV7-6, with D possibly matching TRBD1 (5 bases). Germline V CDR1 and CDR2: SGHVS, FNYEAQ. The V gene lost 1 base and the J gene lost 7 bases, with 17 bases spanning the gap. The CDR3 contains 16 residues. Here the CDR3 reads CASSLGGYNIGNIQYF. In nucleotides, the CDR3 is TGTGCCAGCAGCTTAGGGGGCTACAACATCGGGAACATTCAGTACTTC.

The J gene is TRBJ1-5, the V gene TRBV6-1; unclear D gene. CDR3 size: 12 residues. The V and J ends lost 6 bases and 2 bases respectively, with 5 bases between them. The germline CDR1 and CDR2 sequences are MNHNS and SASEGT. The CDR3 DNA reads as TGTGCCAGCAGAGATGGCAATCAGCCCCAGCATTTT. Translated, it gives CASRDGNQPQHF.

Ten or more counts support this clonotype. The chain links TRBV27 to TRBJ1-5; 8 bases map to TRBD1. The CDR3 is 15 amino acids. The junction had 10 bases not matched to a gene; V was cut back by 6 bases and J by 6 bases. Germline V lookup: CDR1 MNHEY, CDR2 SMNVEV (reference sequence). CDR3 region: CASRSLGQGAQPQHF. The CDR3 coding sequence is TGTGCCAGCAGATCTCTCGGGCAGGGGGCTCAGCCCCAGCATTTT.

Concerning this clonotype: The CDR3 ends on some other residue instead of the conserved phenylalanine or tryptophan, so this is likely a read error. DNA of the CDR3: TGCAGTGCTAGAGGACTAAGGGGCTTCTACAATGATCAGTTCCTC. Its protein is CSARGLRGFYNDQFL. The chain links TRBV20-1 to TRBJ2-1; the D gene could be TRBD1 or TRBD2 (5 bases each). The CDR3 length is 15 residues. Germline V gene data show CDR1 as DFQATT and CDR2 as SNEGSKA (reference sequence).

In its sample, this clonotype was seen a few times. V and J are TRBV19 and TRBJ2-1; the D is unclear. V was cut by 4 bases and J by 12 bases, with 13 bases left in between. This CDR3 has 12 residues. CDR1 is LNHDA and CDR2 is SQIVND in the germline V gene (reference sequence). CDR3 sequence reads: CASSTRITGQFF. The CDR3 nucleotides are TGTGCCAGTAGTACCCGGATAACGGGGCAGTTCTTC.

In this sample, this clonotype turned up many times. The V call is TRBV28, the J call TRBJ1-2, with 7 positions matching TRBD1. Germline V gene sequence: CDR1 MDHEN, CDR2 SYDVKM. This CDR3 is built from 14 residues. Trimming took 4 bases from V and 6 from J; bases not matched to a gene: 8. Here the CDR3 DNA reads TGTGCCAGCAGTTCGACAGGGTTCATTCATGGCTACACCTTC. The encoded protein is CASSSTGFIHGYTF.

The chain links TRBV2 to TRBJ1-5; 9 positions agree with TRBD1. Germline CDR1 SNHLY, CDR2 FYNNEI. V gave up 8 bases and J gave up 2 bases; unmatched junction bases: 10. CDR3 length: 16 amino acids. The CDR3 region has the DNA TGTGCCAGCGAAGGGGACAGGGCGGCCGGCAATCAGCCCCAGCATTTT. It yields the protein CASEGDRAAGNQPQHF.

This clonotype was detected many times. The chain carries TRBV27 and TRBJ1-1; a possible D gene is TRBD1 (6 bases). Germline CDR1 reads MNHEY; CDR2 reads SMNVEV (reference sequence). Trimming removed 0 bases at V and 8 bases at J, with 13 bases between. The CDR3 runs 14 residues. The CDR3 DNA is TGTGCCAGCAGTTTATCCCCAACAGGGTCCGAAGCTTTCTTT. Encoded protein: CASSLSPTGSEAFF.

This clonotype was seen repeatedly, ten times or more. V gene TRBV19 combines with J gene TRBJ2-5; 7 nucleotides agree with TRBD2. This CDR3 has 13 residues. V lost 4 bases, J lost 4 bases, and 3 bases stayed unmatched. CDR1 is LNHDA, CDR2 SQIVND, per germline (reference sequence). The CDR3 reads CASSTLAGETQYF. In nucleotides, the CDR3 is TGTGCCAGTAGTACCTTAGCGGGAGAGACCCAGTACTTC. The full variable domain, completed using reference TRBV19 and TRBJ2-5, is DGGITQSPKYLFRKEGQNVTLSCEQNLNHDAMYWYRQDPGQGLRLIYYSQIVNDFQKGDIAEGYSVSREKKESFPLTVTSAQKNPTAFYLCASSTLAGETQYFGPGTRLLVL.

In this sample, this clonotype turned up many times. The rearrangement links TRBV7-6 to TRBJ2-1; D is unclear. The germline V gene encodes CDR1 SGHVS and CDR2 FNYEAQ. The V end was cut by 5 bases, the J end by 6 bases, with 11 bases between. CDR3 length: 13 amino acids. Here the CDR3 DNA reads TGTGCCAGCAGCGGAAGGATTGGCAATGAGCAGTTCTTC. Its translation: CASSGRIGNEQFF.

In its sample, this clonotype was seen many times. The chain couples TRBV29-1 to TRBJ1-1, with D tentatively TRBD1 (5 bases). The CDR3 has 14 residues. Trimming left V 3 bases short and J 3 bases short, with 14 bases between. Germline V gene lookup returns CDR1 SQVTM and CDR2 ANQGSEA. CDR3 residues: CSVDPRTPYTEAFF. The CDR3 nucleotides read TGCAGCGTTGATCCAAGGACACCTTACACTGAAGCTTTCTTT.

This clonotype was recorded at least ten times. The chain carries TRBV7-2 and TRBJ2-1; TRBD2 agrees at 7 bases. In germline, CDR1 is SGHTA, CDR2 FQGNSA. After removal of 5 bases from V and 8 bases from J, the junction contained 9 bases not matched to a gene. The length of the CDR3 is 14 residues. The CDR3 sequence: CASSAGDYSHEQFF. In DNA form, the CDR3 reads TGTGCCAGCAGCGCCGGGGACTATTCACATGAGCAGTTCTTC.

In its sample, this clonotype was seen many times. The rearrangement links TRBV29-1 to TRBJ2-6; D unresolved. V was clipped by 2 bases and J by 4 bases, with 18 bases between them. The CDR3 loop spans 17 amino acids. Germline V gene lookup returns CDR1 SQVTM and CDR2 ANQGSEA. The CDR3 region is CSVESRPPSGGANVLTF. The CDR3 nucleotides are TGCAGCGTTGAATCCCGTCCCCCCAGTGGGGGGGCCAACGTCCTGACTTTC.

This clonotype was picked up many times. The chain employs TRBV6-1 and TRBJ2-4; a possible D gene is TRBD2 (6 bases). CDR3 size: 14 residues. Germline lookup yields CDR1 MNHNS and CDR2 SASEGT. V was cut by 10 bases and J by 8 bases, with 21 bases left in between. The CDR3 DNA is TGTGCCACCTCACCCCGACTAGACCAGGACATTCAGTACTTC. This gives the protein CATSPRLDQDIQYF.

This clonotype was found many times. This rearrangement joins TRBV7-6 to TRBJ2-1, with D perhaps assigned TRBD1 or TRBD2 (5 bases each). Germline-derived CDR1 and CDR2 are SGHVS and FNYEAQ. The ends were cut back, 5 bases at V and 7 bases at J, with 21 bases in the middle. The length of the CDR3 is 16 residues. The CDR3 protein is CASSPEGLVLLNEQFF. The CDR3 DNA is TGTGCCAGCAGCCCCGAGGGGCTAGTCCTTCTGAATGAGCAGTTCTTC. The full variable domain, completed using reference TRBV7-6 and TRBJ2-1, is GAGVSQSPRYKVTKRGQDVALRCDPISGHVSLYWYRQALGQGPEFLTYFNYEAQQDKSGLPNDRFSAERPEGSISTLTIQRTEQRDSAMYRCASSPEGLVLLNEQFFGPGTRLTVL.

The chain joins TRBV24-1 to TRBJ2-1; the D gene is possibly TRBD1 (6 bases). The CDR3 extends over 13 amino acids. Trimming pared 8 bases from V and 8 bases from J, leaving 15 bases between. The germline gives CDR1 KGHDR, CDR2 SFDVKD. Written as DNA, the CDR3 is TGTGCCACCACGAGGTCCGAGGGGGATGAGCAGTTCTTC. Its translation: CATTRSEGDEQFF.

This clonotype was seen ten or more times. This chain links TRBV2 with TRBJ2-7; D call uncertain. The CDR3 sequence is 11 residues long. With 1 base removed from V and 12 bases from J, the gap between germline ends came to 10 bases. CDR1 and CDR2 (germline): SNHLY, FYNNEI. The CDR3 nucleotides read TGTGCCAGCAGTGAAGATGTCCATGGGTACTTC. Its protein is CASSEDVHGYF.

This clonotype came up many times. The rearrangement uses TRBV7-9 and TRBJ2-7; 8 nucleotides match TRBD2. This CDR3 has 14 amino acids. Losses at the gene ends were 10 bases for V and 2 bases for J; bases not matched to a gene: 10. Germline V gene data show CDR1 as SEHNR and CDR2 as FQNEAQ (reference sequence). The CDR3 DNA reads TGTGCCACAACGGCAGCGGGGGCCCCCTACGAGCAGTACTTC. It yields the protein CATTAAGAPYEQYF.

This clonotype was counted at least ten times. The chain joins TRBV5-1 to TRBJ2-7; D uncertain. The V and J ends lost 0 bases and 0 bases respectively, with 10 bases between them. Germline values: CDR1 SGHRS, CDR2 YFSETQ. The CDR3 spans 15 residues. This CDR3 reads CASSLEAVSSYEQYF. The CDR3 DNA reads TGCGCCAGCAGCTTGGAGGCGGTCAGCTCCTACGAGCAGTACTTC.

Comments on this clonotype: Being one base from a much bigger clone, this may be a read error. The DNA for the CDR3 is TGTGCCATCAGTAAGGACAGGGGGCGCGATGAAAAACTGTTTTTT. Translation: CAISKDRGRDEKLFF. This rearrangement joins TRBV6-1 to TRBJ1-4; 11 bases map to TRBD1. This CDR3 contains 15 residues. CDR1 and CDR2 (germline): MNHNS, SASEGT.

The sample holds many counts of this clonotype. The rearrangement uses TRBV28 and TRBJ1-5; D is perhaps TRBD1 (5 bases). Germline CDR1 MDHEN, CDR2 SYDVKM. The CDR3 sequence is 15 residues long. V lost 6 bases to trimming and J lost 0 bases, with 12 bases between them. The CDR3 nucleotides are TGTGCCAGCAGCCGACCCAGGGCTAGCAATCAGCCCCAGCATTTT. It codes for CASSRPRASNQPQHF.